These 30 T cell receptor beta chains were sequenced from one sample in a study of blood T cells in healthy people across ages. Together with a sample-barcoded 5' primer, a J-beta primer mix was included in a second PCR lasting about 6 to 11 cycles. TCRdb independently ran MiXCR on the 5' RACE reads; one entry per CDR3 protein. Among 380,000 or so distinct CDR3 sequences listed, over 45% were seen once. The source material was blood. These receptor sequences come from a man aged 55-75 years in good health.

This clonotype was seen a few times. This chain connects TRBV12-3 or TRBV12-4 to TRBJ2-3; D gene uncertain. There are 16 residues in the CDR3. V gave up 5 bases and J gave up 6 bases, with 21 bases separating them. The chain's CDR3 is CASSPSALRLRDTQYF. CDR3 sequence (DNA): TGTGCCAGCAGTCCCTCGGCTCTAAGGCTAAGGGATACGCAGTATTTT.

There are a few counts of this clonotype. The V call is TRBV7-2, the J call TRBJ2-7; TRBD2 matches at 11 bases. This CDR3 comprises 18 residues. Germline values: CDR1 SGHTA, CDR2 FQGNSA. V shed 4 bases, J shed 2 bases, and the junction held 13 bases outside the gene matches. CDR3 sequence (DNA): TGTGCCAGCAGCTCGAACCCCGGAGGTAGCGGGAGGGCCTACGAGCAGTACTTC. It codes for CASSSNPGGSGRAYEQYF.

The rearrangement uses TRBV9 and TRBJ2-1, with D perhaps assigned TRBD1 or TRBD2 (5 bases each). CDR3 length: 15 amino acids. Germline loops: CDR1 SGDLS, CDR2 YYNGEE. Trimming stripped 3 bases from V and 2 bases from J, with 12 bases between. The CDR3 DNA is TGTGCCAGCAGCGGCCGGGACGCGCCCTACAATGAGCAGTTCTTC. It specifies CASSGRDAPYNEQFF.

This clonotype showed up just a few times. The rearrangement uses TRBV11-2 and TRBJ2-1, with 15 bases identical to TRBD2. Losses at the gene ends were 4 bases for V and 13 bases for J; bases not matched to a gene: 5. Germline values: CDR1 SGHAT, CDR2 FQNNGV. The length of the CDR3 is 14 residues. CDR3 residues: CASSWTSGGAHQFF. The DNA for the CDR3 is TGTGCCAGCAGCTGGACTAGCGGGGGGGCCCACCAGTTCTTC. Complete variable domain (other parts from reference TRBV11-2 and TRBJ2-1): EAGVAQSPRYKIIEKRQSVAFWCNPISGHATLYWYQQILGQGPKLLIQFQNNGVVDDSQLPKDRFSAERLKGVDSTLKIQPAKLEDSAVYLCASSWTSGGAHQFFGPGTRLTVL.

This clonotype appeared many times. The V and J genes are TRBV10-3 and TRBJ2-1; 13 nucleotides agree with TRBD2. CDR1 and CDR2 from the germline V gene are ENHRY and SYGVKD. Unmatched junction bases numbered 17, after V lost 6 bases and J lost 15 bases. The CDR3 runs to 16 residues. CDR3 region: CAIRDFGLAGVLQRFF. The CDR3 DNA is TGTGCCATCAGGGATTTCGGACTAGCGGGAGTCCTTCAGCGGTTCTTC.

The genes are TRBV5-4 and TRBJ2-3; 8 bases are shared with TRBD1. The CDR3 has 17 amino acids. V dropped 4 bases and J dropped 6; count of bases not matched to a gene: 16. Germline-derived CDR1 and CDR2 are SGHNT and YYREEE (reference sequence). CDR3 sequence (DNA): TGTGCCAGCAGCCGAGGACAGGGCGGTGTTCCGTCCGATACGCAGTATTTT. It translates to CASSRGQGGVPSDTQYF.

The gene calls are TRBV24-1 and TRBJ2-4; D not certain. The J call could be wrong; TRBJ2-5 is a better fit for the DNA end. The CDR3 is 13 residues long. Germline values: CDR1 KGHDR, CDR2 SFDVKD. The CDR3 DNA follows: TGTGCCACCAGTGATTTCGGATCGGAGACCCAGTACTTC. It yields the protein CATSDFGSETQYF.

The chain combines TRBV6-6 with TRBJ1-4, with D possibly matching TRBD1 (5 bases). CDR3 length: 12 amino acids. With 7 bases removed from V and 8 bases from J, the gap between germline ends came to 11 bases. The germline CDR1 and CDR2 sequences are MNHNY and SVGAGI (reference sequence). The CDR3 bases are TGTGCCAGCAAAGACAGTGGCGAAAAACTGTTTTTT. This gives the protein CASKDSGEKLFF.

This rearrangement joins TRBV13 to TRBJ2-1; possible D gene TRBD1, 6 bases. The J call may be faulty, since TRBJ2-7 better matches the DNA end. Germline V lookup: CDR1 PRHDT, CDR2 FYEKMQ (reference sequence). The CDR3 loop spans 14 amino acids. CDR3: CASSLLRGYNEQYF. DNA of the CDR3: TGTGCCAGCAGCCTCCTAAGGGGGTACAATGAGCAGTACTTC.

The chain has TRBV6-2 or TRBV6-3 and TRBJ1-3; D might be TRBD1 (6 bases). The V and J ends lost 5 bases and 0 bases respectively, with 14 bases between them. The CDR3 length is 16 residues. Germline V CDR1 and CDR2: MNHEY, SVGEGT. CDR3 bases: TGTGCCAGCAGTGGGGGCAGGAGGACCTCTGGAAACACCATATATTTT. It codes for CASSGGRRTSGNTIYF.

This chain joins TRBV15 and TRBJ1-2, with a weak D call TRBD1 (6 bases). V shed 5 bases and J shed 4 bases, with 17 bases lying between them. In germline, CDR1 is LNHNV, CDR2 YYDKDF (reference sequence). The CDR3 has 15 residues. In nucleotides, the CDR3 is TGTGCCACCAGCGGAGGAACCCAGGGGTCCTATGGCTACACCTTC. Protein sequence: CATSGGTQGSYGYTF.

This clonotype was counted at least ten times. The rearrangement joins TRBV7-9 to TRBJ2-3; D unresolved. CDR1 and CDR2 from the germline V gene are SEHNR and FQNEAQ (reference sequence). The CDR3 spans 16 residues. Trimming stripped 4 bases from V and 0 bases from J, with 14 bases between. The CDR3 DNA follows: TGTGCCAGCAGCTCGGACCTTCGTGGGAGCACAGATACGCAGTATTTT. It is translated as CASSSDLRGSTDTQYF.

V is TRBV10-1 and J is TRBJ1-1, with TRBD1 matching over 10 bases. V lost 2 bases to trimming and J lost 3 bases; unmatched junction nucleotides: 6. This CDR3 is 16 amino acids long. CDR1 WNHNN and CDR2 SYGVQD come from the germline V gene (reference sequence). This chain's CDR3 is CASSETYGTGDTEAFF. DNA of the CDR3: TGCGCCAGCAGTGAGACCTACGGGACAGGGGACACTGAAGCTTTCTTT.

The rearrangement uses TRBV27 and TRBJ2-7; 11 nucleotides line up with TRBD2. Per the germline V gene, CDR1 is MNHEY and CDR2 is SMNVEV (reference sequence). The CDR3 spans 16 residues. Trimming took 6 bases from V and 2 from J; bases not matched to a gene: 9. This chain's CDR3 is CASSPGLAEVPYEQYF. As DNA, the CDR3 is TGTGCCAGCAGCCCGGGACTAGCGGAGGTGCCCTACGAGCAGTACTTC.

Of note for this clonotype: A junction end diverges from the germline sequence, so it may reflect a read error. The chain recombines TRBV12-3 or TRBV12-4 with TRBJ2-3; maybe TRBD2 (5 bases). The CDR3 has 16 amino acids. The CDR3 nucleotides read TGTGCCAGCAGTTTAAGCGAGGGCCTAAGCACAGATACGGAGTATTTT. Translation: CASSLSEGLSTDTEYF.

The chain recombines TRBV5-6 with TRBJ1-1; 9 bases are shared with TRBD1. V lost 2 bases, J lost 8 bases, and 1 base stayed unmatched. The CDR3 extends over 12 amino acids. Germline CDR1 SGHDT, CDR2 YYEEEE. The DNA for the CDR3 is TGTGCCAGCAGCTTCGGGACAGGGGAAGCTTTCTTT. Amino acids: CASSFGTGEAFF. Supplemented by reference TRBV5-6 and TRBJ1-1, the full variable domain reads DAGVTQSPTHLIKTRGQQVTLRCSPKSGHDTVSWYQQALGQGPQFIFQYYEEEERQRGNFPDRFSGHQFPNYSSELNVNALLLGDSALYLCASSFGTGEAFFGQGTRLTVV.

This clonotype showed up just a few times. The V gene is TRBV6-5, the J gene TRBJ1-2, with unresolved D. Germline V lookup: CDR1 MNHEY, CDR2 SVGAGI. CDR3 length: 11 residues. The germline V and J ends were trimmed by 8 bases and 2 bases, with 6 bases remaining between them. The CDR3 protein is CASQDNYGYTF. In DNA form, the CDR3 reads TGTGCCAGCCAAGACAACTATGGCTACACCTTC.

This clonotype was detected ten times or more. The V gene is TRBV4-2, the J gene TRBJ2-6, with 8 nucleotides matching TRBD1. The germline V gene has CDR1 LGHNA and CDR2 YNFKEQ. With V trimmed by 1 base and J by 5 bases, 7 bases remained unmatched. This CDR3 comprises 17 residues. The CDR3 spells CASSQARTGGRANVLTF. CDR3 nucleotide sequence: TGTGCCAGCAGCCAAGCCCGTACAGGGGGTCGGGCCAACGTCCTGACTTTC.

This clonotype was observed a handful of times. V and J are TRBV27 and TRBJ2-4; 10 bases match TRBD1. The V gene's germline CDR1 is MNHEY and CDR2 SMNVEV (reference sequence). The V segment lost 6 bases and the J segment 7 bases; nucleotides outside the gene matches: 6. This CDR3 spans 14 amino acids. The CDR3 DNA reads as TGTGCCAGCAGACCCGGGACAGGGGATAACATTCAGTACTTC. Its translation is CASRPGTGDNIQYF.

A few counts support this clonotype. The chain links TRBV28 to TRBJ2-1; 7 nucleotides align to TRBD1. The CDR3 is 14 amino acids. The germline V gene encodes CDR1 MDHEN and CDR2 SYDVKM. J was trimmed by 1 base and V by 7 bases; bases with no gene match: 4. The CDR3 DNA reads TGTGCCAGCAAAGGGACAGATTCCTACAATGAGCAGTTCTTC. It specifies CASKGTDSYNEQFF.

This clonotype appeared a single time. V is TRBV6-1 and J is TRBJ2-7, with TRBD2 matching over 7 bases. CDR3 size: 13 residues. Germline-derived CDR1 and CDR2 are MNHNS and SASEGT. Trimming removed 6 bases from V and 3 bases from J; junction bases left unmatched: 5. As DNA, the CDR3 is TGTGCCAGCAGGGCGCCTAGCGGCTACGAGCAGTACTTC. Its translation: CASRAPSGYEQYF.

The chain uses TRBV10-2 and TRBJ2-5, with D maybe TRBD2 (6 bases). Germline V lookup: CDR1 WSHSY, CDR2 SAAADI. Between the trimmed V and J ends, which lost 5 bases and 5 bases, there was a span of 21 bases. The CDR3 is 16 residues long. CDR3 nucleotide sequence: TGCGCCAGCAGTCACCCTGGGGGGATACTTCGGGAGACCCAGTACTTC. This sequence encodes CASSHPGGILRETQYF.

Notes on this clonotype: One end of the junction does not line up with germline, which may come from a read error. This sequence joins TRBV3-1 and TRBJ2-5; the D is unclear. The J call is in doubt because the DNA end fits TRBJ2-7 better. CDR3 length: 12 amino acids. The germline CDR1 and CDR2 sequences are LGHDT and YNNKEL (reference sequence). The CDR3 here is CASNQDTYEQYF. The CDR3 bases are TGTGCCAGCAACCAAGATACGTACGAGCAGTACTTC.

CDR3 bases: TGTGCCAGCAGTTTCTACAGCGAGCAGTACTTC. Protein product: CASSFYSEQYF. V and J are TRBV28 and TRBJ2-5; D is uncertain. The last part of the DNA fits TRBJ2-7 better; the J call may be wrong. This CDR3 region has 11 residues. Germline loops: CDR1 MDHEN, CDR2 SYDVKM.

V gene TRBV12-3 or TRBV12-4 combines with J gene TRBJ2-7; D is perhaps TRBD1 (5 bases). Trimming removed 8 bases from V and 5 bases from J, with 16 bases in between. The CDR3 loop spans 13 amino acids. The CDR3 DNA follows: TGTGCCAGCTCTATATCCAGGGTGCACGAGCAGTACTTC. It encodes CASSISRVHEQYF.

The gene calls are TRBV15 and TRBJ2-6; D is ambiguous. This CDR3 is 16 amino acids long. V lost 4 bases and J 0 bases, leaving 10 bases between the germline ends. From germline, CDR1 is LNHNV and CDR2 YYDKDF (reference sequence). The chain's CDR3 is CATSNRQPSGANVLTF. The CDR3 DNA reads TGTGCCACCAGCAATCGCCAGCCCTCTGGGGCCAACGTCCTGACTTTC.

The chain employs TRBV20-1 and TRBJ2-1, with D possibly matching TRBD2 (6 bases). This CDR3 has 13 amino acids. Germline V lookup: CDR1 DFQATT, CDR2 SNEGSKA (reference sequence). Trimming removed 5 bases at V and 4 bases at J, with 12 bases between. CDR3 sequence reads: CSAAKTRYNEQFF. The CDR3 DNA sequence: TGCAGTGCTGCGAAGACTAGATACAATGAGCAGTTCTTC.

CDR3: CASSHHGVGANVLTF. Here the CDR3 DNA reads TGTGCCAGCAGCCATCACGGGGTCGGGGCCAACGTCCTGACTTTC. The chain employs TRBV3-1 and TRBJ2-6, with a tentative D call TRBD2 (5 bases). The V gene's germline CDR1 is LGHDT and CDR2 YNNKEL (reference sequence). Trimming left V 3 bases short and J 4 bases short, with 10 bases between. The CDR3 spans 15 residues.

The rearrangement links TRBV7-2 to TRBJ2-1; 10 bases fit TRBD2. This CDR3 has 15 residues. From germline, CDR1 is SGHTA and CDR2 FQGNSA. V shed 5 bases, J shed 8 bases, and the junction held 9 bases outside the gene matches. In DNA, the CDR3 is TGTGCCAGCAGCCCTCAGACTAGCGGGTTTTATGAGCAGTTCTTC. Residues: CASSPQTSGFYEQFF.

This chain joins TRBV15 and TRBJ2-3, with D perhaps matching TRBD2 (6 bases). The ends were cut back, 1 base at V and 6 bases at J, with 8 bases in the middle. Germline V lookup: CDR1 LNHNV, CDR2 YYDKDF (reference sequence). This CDR3 is 13 amino acids long. CDR3 coding DNA: TGTGCCACCAGCAGAGGTGGGGGGGATACGCAGTATTTT. Translation gives CATSRGGGDTQYF.